One and the same sample provided the 15 T cell receptor beta chains below, sequenced in a study of blood T cell repertoires in COVID-19. TCRdb keeps only in-frame clones here, not all; method: immunoSEQ multiplex PCR. The sample has tens of thousands of clones; roughly 80% are singletons. Input material: peripheral blood. The source of these receptors is a woman of 80 years or more with active or convalescent COVID-19.

The chain employs TRBV12-3 or TRBV12-4 and TRBJ1-2, with D unclear. The CDR3 contains 12 residues. Trimming shortened V by 0 bases and J by 8 bases, and 7 bases separated the two germline ends. Here the CDR3 DNA reads TGTGCCAGCAGTTTAGCGCGAGAGGGCTACACCTTC. Translated, it gives CASSLAREGYTF.

This chain uses TRBV6-1 with TRBJ1-1; 8 bases are a match to TRBD1. This CDR3 is built from 15 residues. With V trimmed by 3 bases and J by 1 base, 4 bases remained unmatched. Germline lookup yields CDR1 MNHNS and CDR2 SASEGT. The CDR3 region has the DNA TGTGCCAGCAGTGAGACAGGGGCCCGGAACACTGAAGCTTTCTTT. It yields the protein CASSETGARNTEAFF.

The chain joins TRBV9 to TRBJ2-1; 9 bases fit TRBD2. The ends lost 0 bases at V and 7 bases at J; junction bases unmatched: 5. The CDR3 spans 15 residues. Germline loops: CDR1 SGDLS, CDR2 YYNGEE. CDR3 DNA sequence: TGTGCCAGCAGCGTAGTTCCTAGCGGGACGAATGAGCAGTTCTTC. Amino acids: CASSVVPSGTNEQFF.

The chain employs TRBV4-1 and TRBJ2-7; TRBD1 matches 9 bases. Looked up from germline, CDR1 is MGHRA and CDR2 is YSYEKL. This CDR3 has 14 residues. The junction had 7 bases not matched to a gene; V was cut back by 5 bases and J by 5 bases. The CDR3 region is CASSAEQGANEQYF. CDR3 DNA: TGCGCCAGCAGCGCCGAACAGGGGGCCAACGAGCAGTACTTC.

V gene TRBV5-6 combines with J gene TRBJ2-2; 10 nucleotides align to TRBD1. The V segment lost 3 bases and the J segment 3 bases; nucleotides outside the gene matches: 5. The length of the CDR3 is 16 residues. Germline V gene data show CDR1 as SGHDT and CDR2 as YYEEEE. CDR3 coding DNA: TGTGCCAGCAGCTCTTATGGGACAGGGGACACCGGGGAGCTGTTTTTT. Translated: CASSSYGTGDTGELFF.

This chain joins TRBV15 and TRBJ2-5; TRBD2 matches at 9 bases. The CDR3 is 16 residues long. Looked up from germline, CDR1 is LNHNV and CDR2 is YYDKDF (reference sequence). V lost 0 bases and J lost 5; bases outside the gene matches: 7. CDR3: CATSRDRLAGMETQYF. CDR3 coding DNA: TGTGCCACCAGCAGAGATCGGCTAGCGGGGATGGAGACCCAGTACTTC.

This chain joins TRBV3-1 (or the pseudogene TRBV3-2) and TRBJ1-5; 8 bases agree with TRBD1. V trimming: 1 base; J trimming: 3 bases; junction bases outside the gene matches: 2. CDR1 LGHDT and CDR2 YNNKEL come from the germline V gene (reference sequence). CDR3 size: 15 residues. This CDR3 reads CASSQGQGNNQPQHF. Here the CDR3 DNA reads TGTGCCAGCAGCCAAGGACAGGGGAACAATCAGCCCCAGCATTTT.

This chain uses TRBV13 with TRBJ2-7; D remains unclear. CDR1 and CDR2 (germline): PRHDT, FYEKMQ (reference sequence). Trimming pared 3 bases from V and 5 bases from J, leaving 8 bases between. The length of the CDR3 is 12 residues. In DNA form, the CDR3 reads TGTGCCAGCAGCTTGACTCCTGACGAGCAGTACTTC. Encoded protein: CASSLTPDEQYF.

The chain carries TRBV24-1 and TRBJ2-2; D may be TRBD1 (5 bases). CDR1 is KGHDR, CDR2 SFDVKD, per germline. The V end lost 4 bases, the J end lost 1 base, and 9 bases lay between the germline ends. The CDR3 is 15 residues long. CDR3 sequence: CATSEAGWNTGELFF. The CDR3 region has the DNA TGTGCCACCAGTGAGGCAGGGTGGAACACCGGGGAGCTGTTTTTT.

The rearrangement links TRBV4-2 to TRBJ2-1; D may be TRBD2 (6 bases). The CDR3 runs to 12 residues. Germline assignment: CDR1 LGHNA and CDR2 YNFKEQ. Between the trimmed V and J ends, which lost 0 bases and 12 bases, there was a span of 9 bases. CDR3 loop: CASSQDQGGQFF. As DNA, the CDR3 is TGTGCCAGCAGCCAAGACCAGGGAGGGCAGTTCTTC.

The chain recombines TRBV5-4 with TRBJ1-2; TRBD1 matches at 9 bases. This CDR3 spans 13 amino acids. The V gene's germline CDR1 is SGHNT and CDR2 YYREEE (reference sequence). V lost 2 bases, J lost 8 bases, and 4 bases stayed unmatched. CDR3 in DNA: TGTGCCAGCAGCTTACAGGGGGCCAAGGGCTACACCTTC. Protein: CASSLQGAKGYTF.

The chain combines TRBV11-2 with TRBJ2-3; TRBD1 matches at 8 bases. The CDR3 is 16 residues long. Trimming took 5 bases from V and 4 from J; bases not matched to a gene: 11. Germline V gene lookup returns CDR1 SGHAT and CDR2 FQNNGV. The CDR3 loop is CASSLRTGSYADTQYF. DNA for the CDR3: TGTGCCAGCAGCCTGCGGACAGGGAGTTACGCAGATACGCAGTATTTT.

V and J are TRBV7-8 and TRBJ2-7; tentatively, D is TRBD2 (6 bases). Germline CDR1 is SGHVS and CDR2 is FQNEAQ. V lost 1 base to trimming and J lost 2 bases, with 12 bases between them. The CDR3 totals 15 residues. The CDR3 DNA sequence: TGTGCCAGCAGCTTAGGCGATGCGGGACCCTACGAGCAGTACTTC. This gives the protein CASSLGDAGPYEQYF.

The gene calls are TRBV6-5 and TRBJ1-1; tentatively, D is TRBD1 (5 bases). The V and J ends lost 2 bases and 5 bases respectively, with 15 bases between them. Per the germline V gene, CDR1 is MNHEY and CDR2 is SVGAGI. The CDR3 has 15 amino acids. The CDR3 bases are TGTGCCAGCAGTTACGGGGATAGGGGTTGGACTGAAGCTTTCTTT. Amino acids: CASSYGDRGWTEAFF.

This clone was detected a few times. The chain couples TRBV14 to TRBJ2-7; D may be TRBD1 (5 bases). The CDR3 extends over 14 amino acids. Looked up from germline, CDR1 is SGHDN and CDR2 is FVKESK. The ends were cut back, 4 bases at V and 5 bases at J, with 15 bases in the middle. Here the CDR3 reads CASSPAVGAHEQYF. The CDR3 DNA sequence: TGTGCCAGCAGCCCCGCCGTTGGGGCCCACGAGCAGTACTTC.